The present entry profiles one T cell receptor beta chain with its context. The record originates from a study of blood T cell repertoires in COVID-19. The CDR3 extends over 13 amino acids. V lost 5 bases, J lost 3 bases, and 4 bases stayed unmatched. Germline lookup yields CDR1 GTSNPN and CDR2 SVGIG (reference sequence). Source study methods: By means of reference gene primer amplification, nucleated cell counts were estimated. The table came from immunoSEQ multiplex PCR; TCRdb's copy has only in-frame clones and leaves some out. That table furnishes V, J and clone size, whereas the DNA furnished D and trimming. The table records 200,000 to 250,000 clones, approximately 80% of them present only once.

The sequencing input was peripheral blood. This chain uses TRBV30 with TRBJ1-3; 7 nucleotides align to TRBD1. This receptor was identified in an elderly woman with acute or convalescent COVID-19. The CDR3, as DNA: TGTGCCTGGGACAGGGCCGGTGGAAACACCATATATTTT. This sequence encodes CAWDRAGGNTIYF.